This TCR beta chain is drawn from a study of post-analysis software for immune sequencing data. As for the study in general: In terms of disease course, relapsing-remitting, secondary progressive and progressive-relapsing multiple sclerosis were included.

With regard to this clonotype: Its antigen is still unknown.

The germline gives CDR1 SGHVT, CDR2 SQSDAQ. After removal of 5 bases from V and 3 bases from J, the junction contained 11 bases not matched to a gene. The CDR3 consists of 17 residues. Incorporated into the TCR beta cDNA libraries were unique molecular identifiers, which served to reduce PCR and sequencing biases. With about 1 to 11 million T cells as the source, hundreds of thousands of cDNA molecules resulted. TCRdb reprocessed the PCR reads via MiXCR and lists one record per CDR3 protein. This sample has 350,000 to 500,000 distinct CDR3 sequences, with about 39% found just once. Broader study findings: Relative to controls, patients had several TRBV segments at higher frequency, with TRBV5-6, TRBV5-1 and TRBV20-1 among these.

Sequenced material: blood. The source of this sequence is a girl aged 2 to 10 with multiple sclerosis. V gene TRBV7-4 combines with J gene TRBJ2-3; 10 bases line up with TRBD1. The CDR3 region is CASSQQERQGATDTQYF. For the CDR3, the DNA is TGTGCCAGCAGCCAGCAAGAGAGACAGGGGGCTACAGATACGCAGTATTTT.